Listed below are T cell receptor beta chains from one sample, sequenced in a study of T cells in Graves' hyperthyroidism and ophthalmopathy. MiXCR, applied by TCRdb to the multiplex PCR reads, yields one record per CDR3 protein. The top ten clones hold 8.2% of a sample with 560,000 or so distinct CDR3 sequences, approximately 44% of them seen once. The sequenced sample was peripheral blood or thyroid tissue (not recorded which). The receptor set was obtained from a woman younger than 30 with Graves' hyperthyroidism. Each CDR3 is given with its conserved first and last residue. The D gene is left open where the match is weak. Part of the rows lack a size; the others show once, few, many or a class for expanded clones.

CDR3	DNA	V	D	size	J
CASSQAGTGVEKLFF	TGTGCCAGCAGCCAAGCCGGGACAGGAGTAGAAAAACTGTTTTTT	TRBV7-9	TRBD1	many	TRBJ1-4
CASTYLAGSGGTGELFF	TGTGCCAGCACCTACCTAGCGGGGAGCGGGGGCACCGGGGAGCTGTTTTTT	TRBV2	TRBD2	.	TRBJ2-2
CASSAGTPTYEQYF	TGTGCCAGCAGCGCGGGCACTCCAACCTACGAGCAGTACTTC	TRBV7-9	.	.	TRBJ2-7
CSARSPGQGFSAFF	TGCAGTGCTAGATCTCCGGGACAGGGTTTTTCGGCTTTCTTT	TRBV20-1	TRBD1	.	TRBJ1-1
CASSSGGTQQETQYF	TGTGCCAGCAGCTCAGGGGGGACTCAACAAGAGACCCAGTACTTC	TRBV2	.	.	TRBJ2-5
CATSPNRVNQPQHF	TGTGCCACCAGCCCAAACAGGGTCAATCAGCCCCAGCATTTT	TRBV15	.	many	TRBJ1-5
CSARGLAGGGETQYF	TGCAGTGCTAGAGGACTAGCGGGAGGTGGTGAGACCCAGTACTTC	TRBV20-1	TRBD2	.	TRBJ2-5
CASSVGPGQGAEAFF	TGTGCCAGCAGCGTAGGACCAGGACAGGGGGCTGAAGCTTTCTTT	TRBV9	TRBD1	.	TRBJ1-1
CASSEEGFGNTIYF	TGTGCCAGCAGTGAAGAGGGATTTGGAAACACCATATATTTT	TRBV2	.	.	TRBJ1-3
CARVDRVEMDGYTF	TGTGCCAGAGTGGACAGGGTAGAGATGGATGGCTACACCTTC	TRBV2	TRBD1	.	TRBJ1-2
CASSYSGGTEAFF	TGTGCCAGCAGTTACTCGGGTGGCACTGAAGCTTTCTTT	TRBV6-5	.	many	TRBJ1-1
CASSLGGRGINSPLHF	TGTGCCAGCAGCTTAGGGGGGAGAGGTATTAATTCACCCCTCCACTTT	TRBV7-9	.	.	TRBJ1-6
CASNPTGTQPQHF	TGTGCCAGCAACCCGACAGGGACTCAGCCCCAGCATTTT	TRBV2	TRBD1	many	TRBJ1-5
CSARDGGGANVLTF	TGCAGTGCTAGAGACGGCGGAGGGGCCAACGTCCTGACTTTC	TRBV20-1	.	.	TRBJ2-6
CAIKGGEGNGYTF	TGTGCCATCAAGGGCGGGGAGGGGAATGGCTACACCTTC	TRBV10-3	.	.	TRBJ1-2
CASSLDFRMNTEAFF	TGTGCCAGCAGCTTAGATTTCCGCATGAACACTGAAGCTTTCTTT	TRBV11-2	.	.	TRBJ1-1
CASSQGADLYNEQYF	TGTGCCAGCAGCCAGGGAGCGGATCTCTACAATGAGCAGTACTTC	TRBV7-2	.	.	TRBJ2-7
CASSLLGTSGLQETQYF	TGTGCCAGCAGCCTTCTAGGGACTAGCGGGTTACAAGAGACCCAGTACTTC	TRBV7-2	TRBD2	.	TRBJ2-5
CSARERGNSYEQYF	TGCAGTGCTAGAGAGAGGGGGAACTCCTACGAGCAGTACTTC	TRBV20-1	.	.	TRBJ2-7
CSVVARSSYEQYF	TGCAGCGTCGTTGCGCGTTCCTCCTACGAGCAGTACTTC	TRBV29-1	.	many	TRBJ2-7
CSVVGTGNQPQYF	TGCAGCGTTGTTGGGACGGGTAATCAGCCCCAGTACTTC	TRBV29-1	.	once	TRBJ2-5
CSVVTGGTEAFF	TGCAGCGTTGTGACAGGGGGCACTGAAGCTTTCTTT	TRBV29-1	TRBD1	many	TRBJ1-1
CASSLAGAVLTF	TGTGCCAGCAGCTTAGCGGGAGCGGTCCTGACTTTC	TRBV7-2	.	.	TRBJ2-6
CSGGGTSGYTF	TGCAGCGGCGGAGGAACTAGCGGCTACACCTTC	TRBV29-1	.	.	TRBJ1-2
CASSPGPTRTGHQPQHF	TGTGCCAGCAGTCCCGGCCCGACACGGACAGGGCATCAGCCCCAGCATTTT	TRBV9	TRBD1	.	TRBJ1-5
CASKAIPEQYF	TGTGCCAGTAAGGCGATCCCCGAGCAGTACTTC	TRBV25-1	.	.	TRBJ2-7
CASSPGPHNTEAFF	TGTGCCAGCAGCCCGGGACCGCACAACACTGAAGCTTTCTTT	TRBV7-8	.	few	TRBJ1-1
CASFPGFKETQYF	TGTGCCAGCTTTCCGGGTTTTAAGGAGACCCAGTACTTC	TRBV2	.	.	TRBJ2-5